Following are 31 T cell receptor beta chains from one sample sequenced in a study of blood T cell repertoires in COVID-19. Clones were read by immunoSEQ multiplex PCR, and TCRdb kept only the in-frame ones, dropping some. The data contain under 150,000 clones, roughly 88% of them singletons. The specimen sequenced was peripheral blood. Receptors were obtained from a man between 65 and 85 years old with active COVID-19.

The chain joins TRBV13 to TRBJ2-3; 10 positions agree with TRBD2. The germline gives CDR1 PRHDT, CDR2 FYEKMQ (reference sequence). The junction had 5 bases not matched to a gene; V was cut back by 3 bases and J by 2 bases. The CDR3 runs to 16 residues. CDR3 amino acids: CASSFLAGGSTDTQYF. The CDR3, as DNA: TGTGCCAGCAGCTTCTTAGCGGGAGGCTCCACAGATACGCAGTATTTT.

V usage is TRBV2 and J usage is TRBJ1-1; 8 bases align to TRBD1. V dropped 9 bases and J dropped 2; count of bases not matched to a gene: 5. The germline V gene encodes CDR1 SNHLY and CDR2 FYNNEI. This CDR3 is built from 13 residues. For the CDR3, the DNA is TGTGCCAGTAAGGACAGGGTTAACACTGAAGCTTTCTTT. This sequence encodes CASKDRVNTEAFF.

This clone appeared a single time. The chain recombines TRBV5-4 with TRBJ2-7; 10 nucleotides align to TRBD1. The CDR3 contains 15 residues. Germline CDR1 reads SGHNT; CDR2 reads YYREEE (reference sequence). The V segment lost 2 bases and the J segment 4 bases; nucleotides outside the gene matches: 6. DNA for the CDR3: TGTGCCAGCAGCTTCCGGGACAGGGGACAATACGAGCAGTACTTC. Translation gives CASSFRDRGQYEQYF.

The sample holds one count of this clone. The chain joins TRBV15 to TRBJ1-4, with 7 bases lining up with TRBD1. V lost 4 bases, J lost 6 bases, and 8 bases stayed unmatched. CDR3 length: 15 amino acids. From germline, CDR1 is LNHNV and CDR2 YYDKDF (reference sequence). This CDR3 is CATSTLTGKDEKLFF. DNA for the CDR3: TGTGCCACCAGCACCTTGACAGGGAAGGATGAAAAACTGTTTTTT.

This chain joins TRBV5-5 and TRBJ2-7; 8 positions agree with TRBD2. This CDR3 spans 14 amino acids. Per the germline V gene, CDR1 is SGHKS and CDR2 is YYEKEE (reference sequence). V lost 2 bases to trimming and J lost 5 bases; unmatched junction nucleotides: 6. CDR3 nucleotides: TGTGCCAGCAGCTTAGCGGGAGTACGCGACGAGCAGTACTTC. Protein: CASSLAGVRDEQYF.

The chain carries TRBV5-1 and TRBJ2-5, with 9 bases matching TRBD2. The CDR3 is 15 residues long. The germline gives CDR1 SGHRS, CDR2 YFSETQ. V lost 0 bases and J lost 2; bases outside the gene matches: 2. CDR3 bases: TGCGCCAGCAGCTTGGTCACTAGCGGGCAAGAGACCCAGTACTTC. Protein: CASSLVTSGQETQYF. The full variable domain, rest sourced from reference TRBV5-1 and TRBJ2-5, is KAGVTQTPRYLIKTRGQQVTLSCSPISGHRSVSWYQQTPGQGLQFLFEYFSETQRNKGNFPGRFSGRQFSNSRSEMNVSTLELGDSALYLCASSLVTSGQETQYFGPGTRLLVL.

This rearrangement joins TRBV27 to TRBJ1-5, with a possible D match to TRBD1 (5 bases). This CDR3 region has 14 residues. Germline CDR1 MNHEY, CDR2 SMNVEV (reference sequence). With 5 bases removed from V and 3 bases from J, the gap between germline ends came to 11 bases. CDR3 in amino acids: CASSPDRYNQPQHF. CDR3 DNA: TGTGCCAGCAGTCCCGACAGATACAATCAGCCCCAGCATTTT.

This clone was detected once. J is TRBJ2-1 and V is TRBV28; D may be TRBD2 (9 bases). Germline V gives CDR1 MDHEN, CDR2 SYDVKM. V was clipped by 4 bases and J by 7 bases, with 20 bases between them. This CDR3 is built from 16 residues. CDR3 sequence: CASSSLGQGLANEQFF. The CDR3 bases are TGTGCCAGCAGTTCATTAGGACAGGGACTAGCAAATGAGCAGTTCTTC. The entire variable domain, with the rest obtained from reference TRBV28 and TRBJ2-1, is as follows: DVKVTQSSRYLVKRTGEKVFLECVQDMDHENMFWYRQDPGLGLRLIYFSYDVKMKEKGDIPEGYSVSREKKERFSLILESASTNQTSMYLCASSSLGQGLANEQFFGPGTRLTVL.

The chain combines TRBV7-2 with TRBJ2-7; TRBD1 agrees at 8 bases. Germline CDR1 and CDR2: SGHTA and FQGNSA. This CDR3 spans 14 amino acids. The ends lost 5 bases at V and 3 bases at J; junction bases unmatched: 6. The CDR3 DNA reads TGTGCCAGCAGCCGGGGGACAGGCCACTACGAGCAGTACTTC. It encodes CASSRGTGHYEQYF.

This clone was counted between two and nine times. The chain is built from TRBV19 and TRBJ1-5; no clear D. With 3 bases removed from V and 2 bases from J, the gap between germline ends came to 5 bases. This CDR3 region has 13 residues. Germline-derived CDR1 and CDR2 are LNHDA and SQIVND (reference sequence). The CDR3 is CASSMRGNQPQHF. In DNA, the CDR3 is TGTGCCAGTAGTATGAGGGGCAATCAGCCCCAGCATTTT. Filled out from reference TRBV19 and TRBJ1-5, the complete variable domain reads DGGITQSPKYLFRKEGQNVTLSCEQNLNHDAMYWYRQDPGQGLRLIYYSQIVNDFQKGDIAEGYSVSREKKESFPLTVTSAQKNPTAFYLCASSMRGNQPQHFGDGTRLSIL.

This chain connects TRBV5-1 to TRBJ2-3, with 7 bases lining up with TRBD2. This CDR3 spans 15 amino acids. Germline CDR1 SGHRS, CDR2 YFSETQ. Trimming took 7 bases from V and 0 from J; bases not matched to a gene: 8. This chain's CDR3 is CASSTLAGSTDTQYF. Here the CDR3 DNA reads TGCGCCAGCTCGACCTTAGCGGGTAGCACAGATACGCAGTATTTT.

V is TRBV28 and J is TRBJ2-1, with a possible D match to TRBD1 (6 bases). Per the germline V gene, CDR1 is MDHEN and CDR2 is SYDVKM. Trimming shortened V by 6 bases and J by 5 bases, and 14 bases separated the two germline ends. CDR3 length: 14 residues. CDR3 in DNA: TGTGCCAGCAGATCCGGACAGACAAACAATGAGCAGTTCTTC. This gives the protein CASRSGQTNNEQFF.

This chain connects TRBV24-1 to TRBJ2-3, with D perhaps TRBD2 (5 bases). Germline loops: CDR1 KGHDR, CDR2 SFDVKD. Trimming shortened V by 0 bases and J by 2 bases, and 14 bases separated the two germline ends. The CDR3 is made up of 17 amino acids. In DNA, the CDR3 is TGTGCCACCAGTGATTTGCGTTCAGCGGCAGACACAGATACGCAGTATTTT. Its translation: CATSDLRSAADTDTQYF.

This chain joins TRBV9 and TRBJ2-3; 8 bases fit TRBD2. With V trimmed by 4 bases and J by 5 bases, 6 bases remained unmatched. Germline V gene data show CDR1 as SGDLS and CDR2 as YYNGEE. CDR3 length: 14 residues. CDR3 DNA: TGTGCCAGCAGCCCCGGGACTAGTGGAGATACGCAGTATTTT. It yields the protein CASSPGTSGDTQYF. The entire variable domain, with the rest obtained from reference TRBV9 and TRBJ2-3, is as follows: DSGVTQTPKHLITATGQRVTLRCSPRSGDLSVYWYQQSLDQGLQFLIQYYNGEERAKGNILERFSAQQFPDLHSELNLSSLELGDSALYFCASSPGTSGDTQYFGPGTRLTVL.

The chain combines TRBV19 with TRBJ2-1; the match to TRBD2 covers 9 bases. The CDR3 has 15 amino acids. Germline V gene sequence: CDR1 LNHDA, CDR2 SQIVND (reference sequence). V lost 2 bases, J lost 4 bases, and 3 bases stayed unmatched. In DNA, the CDR3 is TGTGCCAGTAGTATACGCCTAGCGGGATACAATGAGCAGTTCTTC. This encodes CASSIRLAGYNEQFF.

On this clone: One end of the junction fails to match germline, which may point to a read error. The chain links TRBV28 to TRBJ2-5; D not resolved. The germline V gene encodes CDR1 MDHEN and CDR2 SYDVKM. There are 12 residues in the CDR3. CDR3 protein: CASSLLRNLLDF. DNA for the CDR3: TGTGCCAGCAGTTTATTGAGGAACCTCCTGGACTTC.

The rearrangement joins TRBV27 to TRBJ2-5; D gene ambiguous. Trimming took 5 bases from V and 0 from J, leaving 4 bases between them. This CDR3 region has 12 residues. Germline-derived CDR1 and CDR2 are MNHEY and SMNVEV (reference sequence). This CDR3 reads CASSPNQETQYF. In nucleotides, the CDR3 is TGTGCCAGCAGTCCAAACCAAGAGACCCAGTACTTC.

This rearrangement joins TRBV30 to TRBJ2-1, with TRBD2 matching over 9 bases. There are 13 residues in the CDR3. The germline V gene encodes CDR1 GTSNPN and CDR2 SVGIG (reference sequence). The junction had 7 bases not matched to a gene; V was cut back by 6 bases and J by 7 bases. In nucleotides, the CDR3 is TGTGCCTGTGCGGGAGGGGCATTGAATGAGCAGTTCTTC. Translated: CACAGGALNEQFF. Variable domain in full (rest from reference TRBV30 and TRBJ2-1): SQTIHQWPATLVQPVGSPLSLECTVEGTSNPNLYWYRQAAGRGLQLLFYSVGIGQISSEVPQNLSASRPQDRQFILSSKKLLLSDSGFYLCACAGGALNEQFFGPGTRLTVL.

This chain connects TRBV24-1 to TRBJ1-6, with unresolved D. The CDR3 is 13 amino acids. The V and J ends lost 4 bases and 10 bases respectively, with 10 bases between them. Germline lookup yields CDR1 KGHDR and CDR2 SFDVKD. CDR3 residues: CATSDGSSSPLHF. In DNA, the CDR3 is TGTGCCACCAGTGACGGGAGTTCGTCACCCCTCCACTTT.

The rearrangement links TRBV19 to TRBJ2-6; 8 bases are a match to TRBD1. Germline CDR1 reads LNHDA; CDR2 reads SQIVND (reference sequence). V gave up 6 bases and J gave up 3 bases; unmatched junction bases: 4. The CDR3 consists of 15 residues. CDR3: CASRRQGYGANVLTF. For the CDR3, the DNA is TGTGCCAGTAGAAGACAGGGGTATGGGGCCAACGTCCTGACTTTC.

This chain uses TRBV28 with TRBJ1-2; 9 nucleotides agree with TRBD1. Germline trimming cut 2 bases from V and 9 bases from J; bases unmatched to any gene: 10. This CDR3 is built from 15 residues. CDR1 is MDHEN and CDR2 is SYDVKM in the germline V gene. The CDR3 bases are TGTGCCAGCAGTTTAACTCCGGGACAGGGTCTGAGCTACACCTTC. Translated, it gives CASSLTPGQGLSYTF.

The J gene is TRBJ1-5, the V gene TRBV24-1, with unresolved D. In germline, CDR1 is KGHDR, CDR2 SFDVKD. This CDR3 is built from 13 residues. The V end was cut by 5 bases, the J end by 2 bases, with 6 bases between. The CDR3 here is CATSGQGNQPQHF. Written as DNA, the CDR3 is TGTGCCACCAGTGGGCAGGGCAATCAGCCCCAGCATTTT.

The chain combines TRBV30 with TRBJ1-1, with D perhaps matching TRBD1 (6 bases). Trimming removed 5 bases from V and 1 base from J, with 11 bases in between. Germline assignment: CDR1 GTSNPN and CDR2 SVGIG (reference sequence). CDR3 size: 13 residues. CDR3 sequence (DNA): TGTGCCTGGGCACAGGGATGGAACACTGAAGCTTTCTTT. Its protein is CAWAQGWNTEAFF.

This clone has only one observation. The germline gene is not matched at one end of the junction; a read error may be the cause. The rearrangement joins TRBV6-2 or TRBV6-3 to TRBJ1-5; the match to TRBD1 covers 9 bases. Germline lookup yields CDR1 MNHEY and CDR2 SVGEGT. The CDR3 covers 15 residues. The CDR3 sequence: CASSNSGTGSQPQHF. CDR3 nucleotide sequence: TGTGCCAGCAGTAACTCCGGGACAGGGAGTCAGCCCCAGCATTTT.

The chain joins TRBV5-5 to TRBJ2-3, with 9 nucleotides matching TRBD1. This CDR3 spans 15 amino acids. Germline-derived CDR1 and CDR2 are SGHKS and YYEKEE (reference sequence). Losses at the gene ends were 4 bases for V and 4 bases for J; bases not matched to a gene: 7. The CDR3 loop is CASSKSRDRADTQYF. The CDR3 bases are TGTGCCAGCAGCAAGTCCCGGGACAGGGCAGATACGCAGTATTTT.

The chain employs TRBV6-6 and TRBJ2-7; D may be TRBD1 (5 bases). The CDR3 covers 13 residues. The V gene lost 6 bases and the J gene lost 2 bases, with 11 bases spanning the gap. CDR1 and CDR2 from the germline V gene are MNHNY and SVGAGI (reference sequence). The CDR3: CASSPQGPYEQYF. In DNA, the CDR3 is TGTGCCAGCAGCCCTCAGGGCCCCTACGAGCAGTACTTC.

The chain recombines TRBV29-1 with TRBJ2-3; TRBD1 might be the D (5 bases). The CDR3 is made up of 14 amino acids. With 5 bases removed from V and 2 bases from J, the gap between germline ends came to 14 bases. Germline V gene lookup returns CDR1 SQVTM and CDR2 ANQGSEA. CDR3 loop: CSVKGRLATDTQYF. As DNA, the CDR3 is TGCAGCGTTAAGGGGCGACTTGCCACAGATACGCAGTATTTT.

This clone was seen more than once but under ten times. The chain employs TRBV24-1 and TRBJ2-7; 8 positions agree with TRBD2. Trimming removed 2 bases from V and 5 bases from J; junction bases left unmatched: 4. The germline gives CDR1 KGHDR, CDR2 SFDVKD. This CDR3 spans 14 amino acids. The CDR3 DNA reads TGTGCCACCAGTGATTCTAGCGGGTACCACGAGCAGTACTTC. Translation: CATSDSSGYHEQYF.

The V call is TRBV5-6, the J call TRBJ2-7; TRBD1 matches 9 bases. Germline CDR1 reads SGHDT; CDR2 reads YYEEEE. V was clipped by 4 bases and J by 2 bases; unmatched bases: 7. The CDR3 runs to 15 residues. The CDR3 sequence: CASSLDRGAAYEQYF. Here the CDR3 DNA reads TGTGCCAGCAGCCTAGACAGGGGGGCTGCCTACGAGCAGTACTTC.

CDR3 nucleotide sequence: TGTGCCAGCAGCTTAGGTCCTAGCTTACCTCAAGAGACCCAGTACTTC. Its protein is CASSLGPSLPQETQYF. The rearrangement uses TRBV11-2 and TRBJ2-5; possible D gene TRBD2, 5 bases. Germline V lookup: CDR1 SGHAT, CDR2 FQNNGV. The V and J ends lost 1 base and 2 bases respectively, with 14 bases between them. CDR3 length: 16 amino acids.

V and J are TRBV7-9 and TRBJ2-1, with 7 bases that match TRBD1. Trimming at V came to 1 base and at J to 7 bases, leaving 1 base not matched to a gene. The CDR3 loop spans 13 amino acids. The germline V gene encodes CDR1 SEHNR and CDR2 FQNEAQ (reference sequence). In DNA, the CDR3 is TGTGCCAGCAGCTTAGACAGGGGTAATGAGCAGTTCTTC. This sequence encodes CASSLDRGNEQFF.